The table lists the clone carrying this T cell receptor (beta chain) with a few counts. As yet, its antigen is unknown. Time point defined: week 35, safety follow-up. Vaccination used 300 ug of mutant IDH1 20-mer peptide per dose, with topical imiquimod. Patients in the study were vaccinated eight times, receiving shots in weeks 1, 3, 5, 7, 11, 15, 19 and 23. The data derive from a study of a mutant IDH1 vaccine in newly diagnosed glioma. Across the study: Those enrolled had earlier been treated with radiotherapy, temozolomide, or both, mostly both.

V was cut by 7 bases and J by 3 bases, with 12 bases left in between. In germline, CDR1 is WNHNN, CDR2 SYGVQD (reference sequence). CDR3 length equals 14 residues. Measured with immunoSEQ multiplex PCR; TCRdb has only the in-frame clones, and not every one. This table holds about 46,000 clones, approximately 92% found once. The receptor was isolated from a man aged 45-65 years with glioma. The chain carries TRBV10-1 and TRBJ1-4; the D gene is possibly TRBD1 (5 bases). Material: PBMCs, obtained from a glioma patient whose treatment included an IDH1 peptide vaccine. The CDR3 nucleotides are TGCGCCAGCATAGTGGGGACCTCTAATGAAAAACTGTTTTTT. Amino acids: CASIVGTSNEKLFF.